The rows below give T cell receptor beta chains drawn from one sample of a study of T-cell memory formation after mild COVID-19. Each CDR3 protein gets one entry after TCRdb re-called the 5' RACE reads with MiXCR. The table includes 110,000 to 150,000 distinct CDR3 sequences, 14% detected once. The sample comprised PBMCs or a T cell subset sorted from them (not recorded which). These receptors all come from an adult woman who had mild COVID-19 (a few samples of this study predate the infection). Cell type and time point are not known. CDR3s include the opening cysteine and the closing phenylalanine or tryptophan. A D gene is named only where the DNA matches it firmly.

TRBD1 | TRBJ2-7 | TRBV5-6 | CASSPGTGGLYEQYF
TRBD2 | TRBJ2-3 | TRBV9 | CASSPSGREVTDTQYF
TRBD1 | TRBJ2-2 | TRBV12-3/TRBV12-4 | CASSPGGLAGELFF
. | TRBJ2-5 | TRBV11-2 | CASSSALSWETQYF
. | TRBJ1-4 | TRBV20-1 | CSASSGPNEKLFF
. | TRBJ2-3 | TRBV6-5 | CASNSKRDTQYF
TRBD1 | TRBJ1-6 | TRBV20-1 | CSAPTPDRGGSPLHF
. | TRBJ2-1 | TRBV6-5 | CASVLGDEQFF
. | TRBJ2-3 | TRBV9 | CASSSSEDTQYF
TRBD1 | TRBJ2-5 | TRBV7-7 | CASSLARDRVPETQYF
TRBD1 | TRBJ2-2 | TRBV7-6 | CASSPQGAYDTGELFF
. | TRBJ2-3 | TRBV12-3/TRBV12-4 | CASSHSADTQYF
. | TRBJ1-5 | TRBV6-2/TRBV6-3 | CASRPDGGRGQPQHF
TRBD1 | TRBJ1-2 | TRBV10-3 | CAISEPGQGGDGYTF
. | TRBJ2-7 | TRBV7-8 | CASSLGAPGTRDYEQYF
. | TRBJ2-7 | TRBV7-8 | CASSRGRSYEQYF
. | TRBJ2-5 | TRBV6-2/TRBV6-3 | CASSYLPTDRRQETQYF
. | TRBJ2-3 | TRBV7-6 | CASSLLGASTDTQYF
TRBD2 | TRBJ2-1 | TRBV4-3 | CASSQEDAGTSGTVFFYNEQFF
. | TRBJ2-7 | TRBV4-1 | CASSLWDGEQYF
. | TRBJ1-4 | TRBV4-3 | CASSHDRSSGEKLFF
TRBD2 | TRBJ2-7 | TRBV7-6 | CASSLGTSGGRYSYEQYF
. | TRBJ1-2 | TRBV30 | CAWSEYVKDLRW
. | TRBJ2-1 | TRBV3-1 | CASSQVTSSFRGEQFF
TRBD1 | TRBJ2-7 | TRBV12-3/TRBV12-4 | CASSSDRYDYEQYF